These 30 T cell receptor beta chains share one sample of origin, sequenced in a study of siplizumab effects on memory and regulatory T cells. TCRdb's table, derived via immunoSEQ multiplex PCR, lists solely in-frame clones and lacks some. The table shows 65,000 to 90,000 clones, with 93% occurring only once. Sequenced: CD8+ T cells sorted from blood. These receptors were obtained from a human donor in good health.

The J gene is TRBJ1-1, the V gene TRBV11-3; tentative D call: TRBD1 (5 bases). V lost 5 bases, J lost 4 bases, and 14 bases lay in between. The CDR3 has 14 residues. Per germline, CDR1 SGHNT and CDR2 YENEEA. CDR3 bases: TGTGCCAGCAGCAACGGCGGTACAGGCACTGAAGCTTTCTTT. It encodes CASSNGGTGTEAFF.

This clone was counted a few times. V is TRBV6-6 and J is TRBJ2-5; D may match TRBD1 or TRBD2 (7 bases each). The V end was cut by 7 bases, the J end by 5 bases, with 20 bases between. The CDR3 has 15 amino acids. Germline values: CDR1 MNHNY, CDR2 SVGAGI (reference sequence). This chain's CDR3 is CASTLSQGGPETQYF. The CDR3 DNA sequence: TGTGCCAGCACCCTATCCCAGGGGGGGCCCGAGACCCAGTACTTC.

This rearrangement joins TRBV12-5 to TRBJ2-7, with 8 bases matching TRBD2. V lost 8 bases and J lost 3; bases outside the gene matches: 3. This CDR3 is 12 amino acids long. Germline values: CDR1 LGHNT, CDR2 FRNRAP. The CDR3 region is CASSGGGYEQYF. CDR3 in DNA: TGTGCTAGTAGCGGGGGCGGCTACGAGCAGTACTTC.

This clone was detected once. The genes are TRBV25-1 and TRBJ1-2; TRBD1 aligns across 10 bases. Germline CDR1 MGHDK, CDR2 SYGVNS. J lost 7 bases, V lost 1 base, and 6 bases had no gene match. The CDR3 covers 15 residues. In nucleotides, the CDR3 is TGTGCCAGCAGTGAATCGAGGGACAGGGGCCGTGGCTACACCTTC. Protein: CASSESRDRGRGYTF.

The genes are TRBV27 and TRBJ1-2, with D perhaps matching TRBD1 (5 bases). The ends were cut back, 2 bases at V and 6 bases at J, with 7 bases in the middle. From germline, CDR1 is MNHEY and CDR2 SMNVEV (reference sequence). The CDR3 spans 12 residues. DNA for the CDR3: TGTGCCAGCAGTTTACGGGGGAATGGCTACACCTTC. It codes for CASSLRGNGYTF.

The rearrangement joins TRBV4-1 to TRBJ2-4; weak D call: TRBD1 (6 bases). The CDR3 length is 16 residues. Trimming pared 1 base from V and 0 bases from J, leaving 10 bases between. The germline V gene encodes CDR1 MGHRA and CDR2 YSYEKL. Here the CDR3 reads CASSQVKGVAKNIQYF. The CDR3 DNA is TGCGCCAGCAGCCAAGTCAAGGGGGTAGCCAAAAACATTCAGTACTTC.

The CDR3 sequence is CASSYGGLRTDTQYF. CDR3 DNA: TGTGCCAGCAGTTACGGGGGGCTTCGCACAGATACGCAGTATTTT. The chain is built from TRBV6-5 and TRBJ2-3; perhaps D is TRBD1 or TRBD2 (6 bases each). Germline CDR1 MNHEY, CDR2 SVGAGI. CDR3 length equals 15 residues. The V end lost 2 bases, the J end lost 1 base, and 10 bases lay between the germline ends.

J is TRBJ2-7 and V is TRBV11-3; D remains ambiguous. Trimming took 1 base from V and 2 from J, leaving 9 bases between them. Per the germline V gene, CDR1 is SGHNT and CDR2 is YENEEA. The CDR3 covers 14 residues. The CDR3 loop is CASSLASDAYEQYF. DNA of the CDR3: TGTGCCAGCAGCTTAGCCAGTGATGCCTACGAGCAGTACTTC.

Here the CDR3 reads CASLPGGATEAFF. CDR3 coding DNA: TGTGCCAGCCTACCGGGGGGGGCGACTGAAGCTTTCTTT. V is TRBV6-5 and J is TRBJ1-1, with a tentative D call TRBD1 (6 bases). Germline CDR1 MNHEY, CDR2 SVGAGI. Trimming left V 8 bases short and J 5 bases short, with 15 bases between. The length of the CDR3 is 13 residues.

V and J are TRBV4-1 and TRBJ2-5; D perhaps matches TRBD2 (6 bases). The closer fit of TRBJ2-7 to the DNA end suggests the J call may be wrong. In germline, CDR1 is MGHRA, CDR2 YSYEKL. The CDR3 runs to 17 residues. DNA for the CDR3: TGCGCCAGCAGCCAAGAGGGGCGCGGGGCCCCCCCCTACGAGCAGTACTTC. Translating gives CASSQEGRGAPPYEQYF.

J is TRBJ2-5 and V is TRBV21-1; TRBD1, as called in the table, went unchecked against the DNA. TRBV21-1 is termed a pseudogene. This CDR3 has 19 amino acids. The chain's CDR3 is CASSKEVLSQGQRVETQYF. The CDR3 DNA follows: TGTGCCAGCAGCAAAGAAGTTCTCAGTCAGGGACAGAGGGTAGAGACCCAGTACTTC.

The chain employs TRBV6-1 and TRBJ2-7; 9 bases map to TRBD2. The CDR3 runs 15 residues. Trimming removed 1 base from V and 4 bases from J; junction bases left unmatched: 5. The V gene's germline CDR1 is MNHNS and CDR2 SASEGT. This CDR3 reads CASSEVAGVPYEQYF. The CDR3 coding sequence is TGTGCCAGCAGTGAAGTAGCGGGGGTTCCTTACGAGCAGTACTTC.

The CDR3 loop reads CASSLGLAGGGDYNEQFF. The CDR3 nucleotides are TGTGCCAGCAGCTTAGGACTAGCGGGGGGCGGGGACTACAATGAGCAGTTCTTC. The genes are TRBV11-2 and TRBJ2-1, with TRBD2 matching 13 bases. Germline V gene sequence: CDR1 SGHAT, CDR2 FQNNGV. This CDR3 is built from 18 residues. V was pared by 1 base and J by 3 bases, with 6 bases of the junction left unmatched.

This chain links TRBV30 with TRBJ1-2, with D uncertain. The CDR3 consists of 14 residues. The germline V gene has CDR1 GTSNPN and CDR2 SVGIG (reference sequence). V shed 1 base and J shed 0 bases, with 9 bases lying between them. CDR3 sequence (DNA): TGTGCCTGGAGTGAAGACGGAGCTAACTATGGCTACACCTTC. It specifies CAWSEDGANYGYTF.

The chain links TRBV28 to TRBJ1-1; tentatively, D is TRBD1 (6 bases). The length of the CDR3 is 13 residues. CDR1 and CDR2 (germline): MDHEN, SYDVKM. V lost 6 bases, J lost 5 bases, and 13 bases lay in between. As DNA, the CDR3 is TGTGCCAGCAGACAATTAGGGGGTACTGAAGCTTTCTTT. Protein sequence: CASRQLGGTEAFF.

The chain recombines TRBV25-1 with TRBJ2-3, with TRBD2 as a possible D gene (6 bases). This CDR3 is 16 amino acids long. Trimming stripped 3 bases from V and 3 bases from J, with 16 bases between. The germline CDR1 and CDR2 sequences are MGHDK and SYGVNS. CDR3 coding DNA: TGTGCCAGCAGTGATATTGGAGAACTAGCAACAGATACGCAGTATTTT. This sequence encodes CASSDIGELATDTQYF.

This clone came up once. The rearrangement uses TRBV11-2 and TRBJ2-1; the D is unclear. This CDR3 region has 14 residues. Trimming removed 0 bases at V and 3 bases at J, with 6 bases between. Looked up from germline, CDR1 is SGHAT and CDR2 is FQNNGV. The CDR3 coding sequence is TGTGCCAGCAGCTTAGAGGGCTTCTACAATGAGCAGTTCTTC. This encodes CASSLEGFYNEQFF.

The V and J genes are TRBV9 and TRBJ2-1; D unresolved. Per germline, CDR1 SGDLS and CDR2 YYNGEE. The CDR3 covers 16 residues. Trimming pared 4 bases from V and 0 bases from J, leaving 14 bases between. CDR3 DNA sequence: TGTGCCAGCAGCACTTTTTTTCAGAGCTCCTACAATGAGCAGTTCTTC. It translates to CASSTFFQSSYNEQFF. The full variable domain, rest sourced from reference TRBV9 and TRBJ2-1, is DSGVTQTPKHLITATGQRVTLRCSPRSGDLSVYWYQQSLDQGLQFLIQYYNGEERAKGNILERFSAQQFPDLHSELNLSSLELGDSALYFCASSTFFQSSYNEQFFGPGTRLTVL.

The chain has TRBV11-2 and TRBJ1-1; D unresolved. CDR1 and CDR2 from the germline V gene are SGHAT and FQNNGV. V dropped 5 bases and J dropped 1 base, with 11 bases sitting between them. The CDR3 contains 14 residues. The CDR3 DNA reads TGTGCCAGCAGCCCCCCATCCCGGAACACTGAAGCTTTCTTT. Residues: CASSPPSRNTEAFF.

This chain joins TRBV19 and TRBJ2-1, with D possibly called TRBD1 or TRBD2 (5 bases each). Deletions cut 4 bases from V and 4 bases from J, with 8 bases between. The CDR3 is 13 amino acids. Germline V gene sequence: CDR1 LNHDA, CDR2 SQIVND (reference sequence). In nucleotides, the CDR3 is TGTGCCAGTAGTAGAGGGGAGTACAATGAGCAGTTCTTC. The encoded protein is CASSRGEYNEQFF.

V and J are TRBV5-1 and TRBJ2-3; TRBD1 agrees at 7 bases. The V gene's germline CDR1 is SGHRS and CDR2 YFSETQ. Trimming took 2 bases from V and 1 from J; bases not matched to a gene: 1. The CDR3 has 14 residues. The CDR3 sequence: CASSFGQGTDTQYF. The CDR3 nucleotides are TGCGCCAGCAGCTTCGGACAGGGCACAGATACGCAGTATTTT. The whole variable domain, remainder taken from reference TRBV5-1 and TRBJ2-3, is KAGVTQTPRYLIKTRGQQVTLSCSPISGHRSVSWYQQTPGQGLQFLFEYFSETQRNKGNFPGRFSGRQFSNSRSEMNVSTLELGDSALYLCASSFGQGTDTQYFGPGTRLTVL.

V and J are TRBV6-5 and TRBJ1-1; maybe TRBD1 (5 bases). CDR1 and CDR2 (germline): MNHEY, SVGAGI. This CDR3 contains 13 residues. V lost 6 bases and J lost 4, with 12 bases in between. DNA of the CDR3: TGTGCCAGCAGATTGGGGGTTTTCACTGAAGCTTTCTTT. This encodes CASRLGVFTEAFF.

The CDR3 protein is CASSYGGGTYNEQFF. CDR3 nucleotides: TGTGCCAGCAGTTACGGCGGGGGGACATACAATGAGCAGTTCTTC. The V gene is TRBV6-5, the J gene TRBJ2-1, with 8 bases that match TRBD2. V lost 2 bases and J lost 4; bases outside the gene matches: 4. Germline V gene lookup returns CDR1 MNHEY and CDR2 SVGAGI. The CDR3 is 15 residues long.

V is TRBV29-1 and J is TRBJ1-2, with no clear D. Per the germline V gene, CDR1 is SQVTM and CDR2 is ANQGSEA. The V gene lost 4 bases and the J gene lost 8 bases, with 5 bases spanning the gap. The CDR3 contains 9 residues. In DNA, the CDR3 is TGCAGCGTTGCAGAGGGCTACACCTTC. Translating gives CSVAEGYTF.

The CDR3 DNA is TGTGCCAGCAGCTTAGAGGGGGCTAGCAATCAGCCCCAGCATTTT. It translates to CASSLEGASNQPQHF. This chain joins TRBV7-9 and TRBJ1-5; 7 bases are a match to TRBD1. Germline assignment: CDR1 SEHNR and CDR2 FQNEAQ (reference sequence). The V gene end was trimmed by 1 base and the J gene end by 0 bases; junction bases not matched to a gene: 0. The CDR3 loop spans 15 amino acids.

CDR3: CASTPRSSYNSPLHF. CDR3 DNA: TGTGCCAGTACCCCGAGGAGCTCCTATAATTCACCCCTCCACTTT. The chain couples TRBV19 to TRBJ1-6; no clear D gene. Between the trimmed V and J ends, which lost 7 bases and 0 bases, there was a span of 10 bases. CDR1 is LNHDA and CDR2 is SQIVND in the germline V gene (reference sequence). This CDR3 spans 15 amino acids.

This clone was recorded once. The chain combines TRBV19 with TRBJ2-1; D unclear. Looked up from germline, CDR1 is LNHDA and CDR2 is SQIVND (reference sequence). The V end was cut by 2 bases, the J end by 6 bases, with 5 bases between. This CDR3 contains 12 residues. The CDR3 DNA reads as TGTGCCAGTAGTATACCCCCCAATGAGCAGTTCTTC. As protein: CASSIPPNEQFF.

This chain connects TRBV5-4 to TRBJ2-7; D ambiguous. Germline CDR1 and CDR2: SGHNT and YYREEE (reference sequence). V was trimmed by 3 bases and J by 3 bases, leaving 10 bases between them. CDR3 length: 13 residues. CDR3 bases: TGTGCCAGCAGCTCCGGCGGAAGCTACGAGCAGTACTTC. This codes for CASSSGGSYEQYF.

The chain uses TRBV6-5 and TRBJ2-7; 8 nucleotides align to TRBD2. Germline CDR1 reads MNHEY; CDR2 reads SVGAGI. The CDR3 length is 14 residues. V dropped 2 bases and J dropped 2; count of bases not matched to a gene: 2. This CDR3 reads CASSYPGGAYEQYF. The CDR3 DNA sequence: TGTGCCAGCAGTTACCCCGGGGGGGCCTACGAGCAGTACTTC.

About this clone: At the DNA level, this CDR3 is encoded by other sequences in the same sample as well. CDR3 nucleotide sequence: TGTGCCAGCAGTTACGGACAGGGCACTGAAGCTTTCTTT. Its translation: CASSYGQGTEAFF. V and J are TRBV6-5 and TRBJ1-1; the match to TRBD1 covers 8 bases. J was trimmed by 4 bases and V by 2 bases; bases with no gene match: 0. Germline CDR1 MNHEY, CDR2 SVGAGI. This CDR3 contains 13 residues.